Listed below are T cell receptor beta chains from one sample, sequenced in a study of OX40 agonist ivuxolimab in advanced cancers. Sequencing was performed with immunoSEQ multiplex PCR; in TCRdb, only in-frame clones are kept and a portion is missing. The sample records 70,000 to 95,000 clones, approximately 90% being singletons. The material was CD4+ or CD8+ T cells sorted from blood, obtained in a trial of the OX40 agonist ivuxolimab. All receptors derive from an adult with an advanced solid tumor such as melanoma, head and neck, liver or kidney cancer. Each CDR3 is given with its conserved first and last residue. D genes are given only for firm matches. The size of a clone is reported for some rows only, either as once, few or many, or as a class for expanded clones.

d_call	v_call	j_call	clone_size	cdr3_aa	cdr3_nt
.	TRBV11-1	TRBJ2-1	.	CASSLMVGTYNEQFF	TGTGCCAGCAGCCTCATGGTGGGTACCTACAATGAGCAGTTCTTC
.	TRBV5-1	TRBJ2-3	once	CASSLDGAERTDTQYF	TGCGCCAGCAGCTTGGATGGGGCCGAGCGCACAGATACGCAGTATTTT
.	TRBV19	TRBJ1-5	.	CASSETGRTNQPQHF	TGTGCCAGTAGTGAAACAGGGAGGACAAATCAGCCCCAGCATTTT
.	TRBV7-2	TRBJ2-5	.	CASSSDLRRETQYF	TGTGCCAGCAGCTCGGACCTGAGGCGAGAGACCCAGTACTTC
.	TRBV6-5	TRBJ1-2	.	CASSDFGTTGYTF	TGTGCCAGCAGTGATTTTGGGACTACTGGCTACACCTTC
.	TRBV5-6	TRBJ2-3	once	CASSLVVDTQYF	TGTGCCAGCAGCCTGGTCGTTGATACGCAGTATTTT
TRBD2	TRBV14	TRBJ2-5	once	CASSHTGTSDLGETQYF	TGTGCCAGCAGCCACACCGGGACTAGCGACCTGGGGGAGACCCAGTACTTC
TRBD1	TRBV7-8	TRBJ2-7	.	CASSLVGDSALYEQYF	TGTGCCAGCAGCTTAGTAGGGGACAGTGCTCTCTACGAGCAGTACTTC
.	TRBV29-1	TRBJ1-1	once	CSLPGPTTLIFEAFF	TGCAGCCTGCCGGGACCGACCACCCTAATATTTGAAGCTTTCTTT
.	TRBV28	TRBJ2-5	once	CASTPLAQKRETQYF	TGTGCCAGCACCCCCCTTGCCCAGAAGCGGGAGACCCAGTACTTC
.	TRBV29-1	TRBJ2-7	once	CSVGAESYEQYF	TGCAGCGTTGGAGCAGAGTCCTACGAGCAGTACTTC
.	TRBV4-3	TRBJ1-4	few	CASSQDATGEWGEKLFF	TGCGCCAGCAGCCAAGATGCGACTGGGGAATGGGGGGAAAAACTGTTTTTT
TRBD1	TRBV6-5	TRBJ2-7	once	CASRLDTRTGGEQYF	TGTGCCAGCAGGCTTGACACCAGGACAGGTGGGGAGCAGTACTTC
.	TRBV7-2	TRBJ1-5	.	CASSLSVSNQPQHF	TGTGCCAGCAGCTTAAGTGTCAGCAATCAGCCCCAGCATTTT
.	TRBV5-6	TRBJ2-7	once	CASSFGGQGQSYEQYF	TGTGCCAGCAGCTTTGGTGGGCAGGGGCAATCCTACGAGCAGTACTTC
.	TRBV19	TRBJ2-2	.	CASSPGATGELFF	TGTGCCAGTAGTCCGGGGGCAACCGGGGAGCTGTTTTTT
TRBD1	TRBV19	TRBJ2-7	.	CASSPGQGLGEYEQYF	TGTGCCAGTAGCCCGGGACAGGGTTTAGGAGAGTACGAGCAGTACTTC
TRBD1	TRBV18	TRBJ2-5	once	CASSPPGQGSQETQYF	TGTGCCAGCTCGCCACCGGGACAGGGTTCCCAAGAGACCCAGTACTTC
TRBD1	TRBV16	TRBJ1-2	.	CASSPPGQGNGGYGYTF	TGTGCCAGCAGCCCCCCGGGACAGGGCAACGGGGGCTATGGCTACACCTTC
TRBD1	TRBV28	TRBJ1-5	.	CASSGGQTYQPQHF	TGTGCCAGCAGTGGGGGACAGACCTATCAGCCCCAGCATTTT
TRBD1	TRBV28	TRBJ1-2	.	CASSSPGQGGNYGYTF	TGTGCCAGCAGTTCCCCTGGACAGGGGGGGAACTATGGCTACACCTTC
.	TRBV7-9	TRBJ1-2	.	CASSQGADVGYGYTF	TGTGCCAGCAGCCAAGGGGCCGACGTGGGCTATGGCTACACCTTC
TRBD1	TRBV4-1	TRBJ2-7	once	CASSVGTGTYEQYF	TGCGCCAGCAGCGTTGGGACAGGTACCTACGAGCAGTACTTC
.	TRBV5-1	TRBJ1-1	.	CASSWGAATTEAFF	TGCGCCAGCAGCTGGGGGGCAGCTACTACTGAAGCTTTCTTT
TRBD1	TRBV11-2	TRBJ2-2	.	CASSGDRGGTGELFF	TGTGCCAGCAGCGGGGACAGGGGTGGCACCGGGGAGCTGTTTTTT
TRBD2	TRBV5-4	TRBJ2-1	once	CASSSRLAAYNEQFF	TGTGCCAGCAGTTCCCGACTAGCTGCCTACAATGAGCAGTTCTTC
TRBD1	TRBV28	TRBJ1-2	.	CASSLIAWTGQQRINGYTF	TGTGCCAGCAGTTTAATAGCTTGGACAGGCCAGCAACGGATCAATGGCTACACCTTC
TRBD2	TRBV19	TRBJ2-2	.	CASSTIAGGNTGELFF	TGTGCCAGTAGTACCATAGCGGGAGGCAACACCGGGGAGCTGTTTTTT
.	TRBV12-5	TRBJ2-7	.	CASGLFGVRYEQYF	TGTGCTAGTGGATTGTTTGGGGTTCGTTACGAGCAGTACTTC
.	TRBV27	TRBJ2-5	.	CASSLWFQETQYF	TGTGCCAGCAGTTTATGGTTCCAAGAGACCCAGTACTTC
.	TRBV7-2	TRBJ2-1	.	CASSLVVMHEQFF	TGTGCCAGCAGCTTAGTCGTAATGCATGAGCAGTTCTTC
TRBD1	TRBV9	TRBJ1-1	.	CASSPRQGLNTEAFF	TGTGCCAGCAGCCCCAGACAGGGATTGAACACTGAAGCTTTCTTT
.	TRBV7-2	TRBJ1-2	.	CASSTANYGYTF	TGTGCCAGCAGTACAGCTAACTATGGCTACACCTTC
.	TRBV5-1	TRBJ2-7	.	CASSLSGPRQYF	TGCGCCAGCAGCTTGTCAGGCCCACGGCAGTACTTC
TRBD1	TRBV2	TRBJ2-6	.	CATRAQGGRGANVLTF	TGTGCCACCAGGGCACAGGGGGGACGCGGGGCCAACGTCCTGACTTTC
.	TRBV7-2	TRBJ1-5	.	CASAPGRIHSNQPQHF	TGTGCCAGCGCCCCGGGACGGATTCATAGCAATCAGCCCCAGCATTTT
.	TRBV7-2	TRBJ1-2	.	CASSLRILGYTF	TGTGCCAGCAGCTTAAGGATTTTGGGCTACACCTTC
.	TRBV7-2	TRBJ2-3	.	CASSLAWGDTQYF	TGTGCCAGCAGCTTAGCGTGGGGAGATACGCAGTATTTT
.	TRBV14	TRBJ2-3	.	CASSQDFGLPGTDTQYF	TGTGCCAGCAGCCAAGATTTCGGCCTACCGGGCACAGATACGCAGTATTTT
TRBD1	TRBV11-2	TRBJ2-7	once	CASSLAGTGPYEQYF	TGTGCCAGCAGCTTAGCCGGGACAGGACCCTACGAGCAGTACTTC
.	TRBV19	TRBJ1-1	.	CASSSQGRTEAFF	TGTGCCAGTAGTAGTCAGGGAAGAACTGAAGCTTTCTTT
TRBD1	TRBV7-9	TRBJ2-1	.	CASTPGQGAFDEQFF	TGTGCCAGCACCCCAGGACAGGGTGCTTTCGATGAGCAGTTCTTC
.	TRBV4-3	TRBJ2-3	.	CASSQDGVGGATDTQYF	TGCGCCAGCAGCCAAGATGGGGTTGGGGGCGCGACAGATACGCAGTATTTT
.	TRBV18	TRBJ1-5	.	CASSRTVDQPQHF	TGTGCCAGCTCCCGTACAGTGGATCAGCCCCAGCATTTT
TRBD2	TRBV4-1	TRBJ2-2	.	CASSQSGLAGGPLLTGELFF	TGCGCCAGCAGCCAAAGCGGACTAGCGGGAGGGCCATTACTAACCGGGGAGCTGTTTTTT
TRBD2	TRBV7-2	TRBJ2-1	.	CASSPPPGGGNEQFF	TGTGCCAGCAGCCCACCCCCGGGGGGTGGCAATGAGCAGTTCTTC
.	TRBV28	TRBJ2-7	.	CASSPLNKGSHEQYF	TGTGCCAGCAGTCCTTTAAATAAGGGGAGCCACGAGCAGTACTTC
.	TRBV6-5	TRBJ2-7	.	CASKGGDWHEQYF	TGTGCCAGCAAAGGGGGGGACTGGCACGAGCAGTACTTC
.	TRBV5-1	TRBJ1-3	.	CASSPAVGRGNTIYF	TGCGCCAGCAGCCCGGCGGTAGGGCGAGGAAACACCATATATTTT
.	TRBV5-1	TRBJ2-7	once	CASRGGMTSSYEQYF	TGCGCCAGCAGAGGAGGGATGACAAGCTCCTACGAGCAGTACTTC
.	TRBV30	TRBJ2-7	once	CAWSGITGGGLYEQYF	TGTGCCTGGAGTGGAATCACAGGGGGGGGCCTCTACGAGCAGTACTTC
.	TRBV5-1	TRBJ1-2	once	CASSSGSFLYGYTF	TGCGCCAGCAGCTCTGGGTCTTTTTTATATGGCTACACCTTC
.	TRBV28	TRBJ1-4	.	CASSPTGTAHQKLFF	TGTGCCAGCAGTCCAACAGGGACCGCGCATCAAAAACTGTTTTTT
.	TRBV6-5	TRBJ2-1	.	CASSYSDLGGGNEQFF	TGTGCCAGCAGTTACTCGGACCTAGGGGGAGGCAATGAGCAGTTCTTC
.	TRBV5-4	TRBJ1-1	once	CASSLDKFLNTEAFF	TGTGCCAGCAGCTTGGACAAATTCTTGAACACTGAAGCTTTCTTT
TRBD1	TRBV5-8	TRBJ2-4	.	CASSSGGTGSPGNIQYF	TGTGCCAGCAGCTCGGGCGGGACAGGGTCCCCTGGAAACATTCAGTACTTC
.	TRBV5-6	TRBJ2-7	.	CASSFGWESYYEQYF	TGTGCCAGCAGCTTTGGGTGGGAGAGTTACTACGAGCAGTACTTC
TRBD2	TRBV7-2	TRBJ2-4	.	CASSLVPLAVAKNIQYF	TGTGCCAGCAGCTTAGTTCCCCTAGCGGTAGCCAAAAACATTCAGTACTTC
.	TRBV5-1	TRBJ2-1	.	CASSLDSNNEQFF	TGCGCCAGCAGCTTGGACTCGAACAATGAGCAGTTCTTC